These T cell receptor beta chains were read from a single sample in a study of metastatic and nonmetastatic thyroid tumors. TCRdb reprocessed the PCR reads using MiXCR. The table has fewer than 6,000 clones, 33% seen once; the top ten hold under 25%. Sequenced input: adjacent normal tissue. These receptor sequences come from a female donor with papillary thyroid cancer or a benign thyroid nodule (not recorded which). Some clones in this sample may be carry-over from other donors' samples. Each CDR3 is given with its conserved first and last residue. Each record gives: D gene, clone size, V gene, J gene, CDR3 protein, CDR3 DNA. D genes are given only for firm matches. Clone size is not always given. Where it is, it says once, few, many or a class for expanded clones.

d_gene: TRBD2
abundance: .
v_gene: TRBV6-5
j_gene: TRBJ2-6
CDR3aa: CASSYSGLAGAGANVLTF
CDR3nt: TGTGCCAGCAGTTACTCTGGTCTAGCGGGGGCTGGGGCCAACGTCCTGACTTTC

d_gene: .
abundance: .
v_gene: TRBV7-3
j_gene: TRBJ2-2
CDR3aa: CASSPKGPGRSRGGELFF
CDR3nt: TGTGCCAGCAGCCCAAAGGGCCCTGGACGGTCGAGGGGCGGGGAGCTGTTTTTT

d_gene: .
abundance: .
v_gene: TRBV6-1
j_gene: TRBJ2-7
CDR3aa: CASSEGFIGGVPSYEQYF
CDR3nt: TGTGCCAGCAGTGAAGGTTTTATAGGAGGGGTCCCATCCTACGAGCAGTACTTC

d_gene: .
abundance: large
v_gene: TRBV19
j_gene: TRBJ2-7
CDR3aa: CASSPPSSRGDEQYF
CDR3nt: TGTGCCAGTAGTCCGCCCTCGAGCAGGGGTGACGAGCAGTACTTC

d_gene: .
abundance: .
v_gene: TRBV3-1
j_gene: TRBJ1-4
CDR3aa: CASSPSGTSNEKLFF
CDR3nt: TGTGCCAGCAGCCCTTCCGGGACATCCAATGAAAAACTGTTTTTT

d_gene: .
abundance: few
v_gene: TRBV7-9
j_gene: TRBJ1-6
CDR3aa: CASSEGQANSPLHF
CDR3nt: TGTGCCAGCAGCGAAGGACAAGCTAATTCACCCCTCCACTTT

d_gene: .
abundance: large
v_gene: TRBV5-8
j_gene: TRBJ1-2
CDR3aa: CALLRGTNYGYTF
CDR3nt: TGTGCCCTCCTGCGGGGGACTAACTATGGCTACACCTTC

d_gene: TRBD1
abundance: .
v_gene: TRBV12-3/TRBV12-4
j_gene: TRBJ2-7
CDR3aa: CASSSKWTGSSYEQYF
CDR3nt: TGTGCCAGCAGTTCGAAGTGGACAGGGAGCTCCTACGAGCAGTACTTC

d_gene: TRBD1
abundance: .
v_gene: TRBV11-2
j_gene: TRBJ2-7
CDR3aa: CASSSGTGGYEQYF
CDR3nt: TGTGCCAGCAGCTCCGGGACAGGGGGCTACGAGCAGTACTTC

d_gene: .
abundance: .
v_gene: TRBV28
j_gene: TRBJ2-7
CDR3aa: CASSFRTYEQYF
CDR3nt: TGTGCCAGCAGTTTTAGGACCTACGAGCAGTACTTC

d_gene: .
abundance: .
v_gene: TRBV11-2
j_gene: TRBJ1-2
CDR3aa: CASSWAGANGYTF
CDR3nt: TGTGCCAGCAGCTGGGCGGGGGCCAATGGCTACACCTTC

d_gene: TRBD1
abundance: few
v_gene: TRBV6-1
j_gene: TRBJ2-7
CDR3aa: CASSNGQGYEQYF
CDR3nt: TGTGCCAGCAGTAATGGACAGGGCTACGAGCAGTACTTC

d_gene: .
abundance: large
v_gene: TRBV6-5
j_gene: TRBJ2-1
CDR3aa: CASSYSSGNEQFF
CDR3nt: TGTGCCAGCAGTTACTCATCTGGGAATGAGCAGTTCTTC

d_gene: .
abundance: few
v_gene: TRBV12-3/TRBV12-4
j_gene: TRBJ2-6
CDR3aa: CASRALNTDVLTF
CDR3nt: TGTGCCAGCAGGGCCCTAAACACGGACGTCCTGACTTTC

d_gene: TRBD1
abundance: .
v_gene: TRBV12-3/TRBV12-4
j_gene: TRBJ1-1
CDR3aa: CASSPSQGRAEAFF
CDR3nt: TGTGCCAGCAGCCCCTCACAGGGGCGGGCTGAAGCTTTCTTT

d_gene: .
abundance: .
v_gene: TRBV7-7
j_gene: TRBJ2-7
CDR3aa: CASSSELCYEQYF
CDR3nt: TGTGCTAGCAGCTCTGAGCTATGCTACGAGCAGTACTTC

d_gene: .
abundance: few
v_gene: TRBV6-1
j_gene: TRBJ1-1
CDR3aa: CASSGKWAAPNTEAFF
CDR3nt: TGTGCCAGCAGTGGAAAATGGGCAGCACCGAACACTGAAGCTTTCTTT

d_gene: .
abundance: large
v_gene: TRBV19
j_gene: TRBJ1-2
CDR3aa: CASRPTFDGGYGYTF
CDR3nt: TGTGCCAGTAGGCCAACTTTTGATGGGGGGTATGGCTACACCTTC

d_gene: .
abundance: once
v_gene: TRBV7-2
j_gene: TRBJ2-1
CDR3aa: CASSLAGSNNEQFF
CDR3nt: TGTGCCAGCAGCTTAGCGGGGTCTAACAATGAGCAGTTCTTC

d_gene: .
abundance: .
v_gene: TRBV20-1
j_gene: TRBJ1-6
CDR3aa: CSARDGRGYSPLHF
CDR3nt: TGCAGTGCTAGAGATGGGAGGGGGTATTCACCCCTCCACTTT

d_gene: .
abundance: large
v_gene: TRBV10-1
j_gene: TRBJ2-1
CDR3aa: CASSQGTYNEQFF
CDR3nt: TGCGCCAGCAGTCAGGGGACCTACAATGAGCAGTTCTTC

d_gene: .
abundance: .
v_gene: TRBV27
j_gene: TRBJ1-2
CDR3aa: CASLIDRRYGYTF
CDR3nt: TGTGCAAGCCTAATAGACAGGCGCTATGGCTACACCTTC

d_gene: .
abundance: .
v_gene: TRBV28
j_gene: TRBJ1-5
CDR3aa: CASSQTWKPQHF
CDR3nt: TGTGCCAGCAGTCAAACTTGGAAGCCCCAGCATTTT

d_gene: TRBD1
abundance: few
v_gene: TRBV6-1
j_gene: TRBJ1-5
CDR3aa: CASTDRGRIGNQPQHF
CDR3nt: TGTGCCAGCACCGACAGGGGACGTATTGGCAATCAGCCCCAGCATTTT

d_gene: .
abundance: .
v_gene: TRBV28
j_gene: TRBJ1-6
CDR3aa: CASRRARLNSPLHF
CDR3nt: TGTGCCAGCAGGCGGGCGCGGCTGAATTCACCCCTCCACTTT

d_gene: .
abundance: few
v_gene: TRBV4-1
j_gene: TRBJ2-7
CDR3aa: CASSQGGGSSYEQYF
CDR3nt: TGCGCCAGCAGCCAAGGTGGGGGGAGTTCCTACGAGCAGTACTTC

d_gene: TRBD2
abundance: .
v_gene: TRBV20-1
j_gene: TRBJ2-6
CDR3aa: CSATIAGGMGGANVLTF
CDR3nt: TGCAGTGCAACTATAGCGGGCGGAATGGGAGGGGCCAACGTCCTGACTTTC

d_gene: .
abundance: few
v_gene: TRBV28
j_gene: TRBJ1-6
CDR3aa: CASSSYRNSPLHF
CDR3nt: TGTGCCAGCAGTTCCTACAGAAATTCACCCCTCCACTTT

d_gene: TRBD2
abundance: .
v_gene: TRBV7-8
j_gene: TRBJ2-1
CDR3aa: CSRSPGTSPDHEQFF
CDR3nt: TGTTCCAGAAGCCCAGGGACTAGTCCCGATCATGAGCAGTTTTTC

d_gene: .
abundance: few
v_gene: TRBV4-1
j_gene: TRBJ1-2
CDR3aa: CASSQEMGADYGYTF
CDR3nt: TGCGCCAGCAGCCAAGAAATGGGGGCGGACTATGGCTACACCTTC

d_gene: TRBD1
abundance: .
v_gene: TRBV6-1
j_gene: TRBJ2-7
CDR3aa: CASRRTRDSYEQYF
CDR3nt: TGTGCCAGCAGGCGGACCCGGGACAGCTACGAGCAGTACTTC

d_gene: .
abundance: .
v_gene: TRBV7-2
j_gene: TRBJ2-2
CDR3aa: CASSLNTGELFF
CDR3nt: TGTGCCAGCAGCTTGAACACCGGGGAGCTGTTTTTT

d_gene: TRBD1
abundance: .
v_gene: TRBV27
j_gene: TRBJ1-2
CDR3aa: CASSREGAYGYTF
CDR3nt: TGTGCCAGCAGCCGGGAGGGGGCCTATGGCTACACCTTC

d_gene: TRBD1
abundance: .
v_gene: TRBV5-1
j_gene: TRBJ2-3
CDR3aa: CASSRDRGEADTQYF
CDR3nt: TGCGCCAGCAGCAGGGACAGGGGGGAAGCAGATACGCAGTATTTT

d_gene: TRBD1
abundance: .
v_gene: TRBV28
j_gene: TRBJ2-7
CDR3aa: CATSSGTGGSYEQYF
CDR3nt: TGTGCCACCTCTTCCGGGACAGGGGGCTCCTACGAGCAGTACTTC

d_gene: .
abundance: .
v_gene: TRBV28
j_gene: TRBJ2-3
CDR3aa: CASSGRGFTQYF
CDR3nt: TGTGCCAGCAGTGGAAGGGGGTTTACGCAGTATTTT

d_gene: .
abundance: .
v_gene: TRBV6-6
j_gene: TRBJ1-1
CDR3aa: CASSYAPNTEAFF
CDR3nt: TGTGCCAGCAGTTACGCCCCGAACACTGAAGCTTTCTTT

d_gene: .
abundance: .
v_gene: TRBV2
j_gene: TRBJ1-5
CDR3aa: CASSTARLGKPQHF
CDR3nt: TGTGCCAGCAGCACGGCCAGGCTCGGAAAGCCCCAGCATTTT

d_gene: .
abundance: .
v_gene: TRBV12-3/TRBV12-4
j_gene: TRBJ1-1
CDR3aa: CASSFLGQNTEAFF
CDR3nt: TGTGCCAGCAGTTTTCTTGGACAGAACACTGAAGCTTTCTTT

d_gene: .
abundance: large
v_gene: TRBV2
j_gene: TRBJ1-5
CDR3aa: CASSEERGNQPQHF
CDR3nt: TGTGCCAGCAGCGAGGAAAGGGGCAATCAGCCCCAGCATTTT

d_gene: TRBD1
abundance: few
v_gene: TRBV7-9
j_gene: TRBJ1-6
CDR3aa: CASSQGAYNSPLHF
CDR3nt: TGTGCCAGCAGCCAGGGGGCTTATAATTCACCCCTCCACTTT

d_gene: .
abundance: .
v_gene: TRBV30
j_gene: TRBJ2-6
CDR3aa: CAWTAGSGANVLTF
CDR3nt: TGTGCCTGGACTGCGGGGTCCGGGGCCAACGTCCTGACTTTC

d_gene: .
abundance: few
v_gene: TRBV24-1
j_gene: TRBJ2-2
CDR3aa: CATSDWSGTNTGELFF
CDR3nt: TGTGCCACCAGTGATTGGTCAGGAACGAACACCGGGGAGCTGTTTTTT

d_gene: .
abundance: .
v_gene: TRBV20-1
j_gene: TRBJ2-7
CDR3aa: CSAATGYEQYF
CDR3nt: TGCAGTGCGGCTACAGGTTACGAGCAGTACTTC

d_gene: .
abundance: .
v_gene: TRBV6-2/TRBV6-3
j_gene: TRBJ2-6
CDR3aa: CASSYSGGSGANVLTF
CDR3nt: TGTGCCAGCAGTTACTCAGGGGGCTCTGGGGCCAACGTCCTGACTTTC

d_gene: .
abundance: once
v_gene: TRBV7-2
j_gene: TRBJ1-5
CDR3aa: CASSRAGSNQPQHF
CDR3nt: TGTGCCAGCAGCCGGGCAGGGAGCAATCAGCCCCAGCATTTT